A selection of T cell receptor beta chains follows, all from one sample in a study of blood T cells in healthy people across ages. TCRdb redid the calling of the 5' RACE reads with MiXCR, one entry per CDR3 protein. The sample lists 1.5 million or so distinct CDR3 sequences, around two fifths occurring once. Sequenced: blood. Every receptor here comes from a woman younger than 30 in good health. Both conserved end residues are part of each CDR3. D genes are given only for firm matches. A row's size may be missing; if present it is once, few, many or a size class.

len	v_gene	abundance	d_gene	j_gene	CDR3nt	CDR3aa
17	TRBV7-9	-	-	TRBJ1-2	TGTGCCAGCAGCTTATCCAGGGACGCAACCTATAACTATGGCTACACCTTC	CASSLSRDATYNYGYTF
17	TRBV12-3/TRBV12-4	few	TRBD2	TRBJ2-3	TGTGCCAGCAGACCCCAAGTAGCGGGAGGGATCGCAGATACGCAGTATTTT	CASRPQVAGGIADTQYF
14	TRBV15	few	-	TRBJ2-3	TGTGCCACCAGCAGTCTAGGAGGGACAGATACGCAGTATTTT	CATSSLGGTDTQYF
15	TRBV27	-	-	TRBJ2-3	TGTACCAGCAGTTTAGACCGGATTTACACAGATACGCAGTATTTT	CTSSLDRIYTDTQYF
14	TRBV7-2	few	-	TRBJ2-7	TGTGCCAGCAGCTTGAATGGGGCTTCCTACGAGCAGTACTTC	CASSLNGASYEQYF
18	TRBV12-3/TRBV12-4	-	TRBD2	TRBJ2-1	TGTGCCAGCAGTTTAACCCCGGGGGAGGGTGGGTCCTACAATGAGCAGTTCTTC	CASSLTPGEGGSYNEQFF
18	TRBV5-1	-	TRBD2	TRBJ2-2	TGCGCCAGCAGCCGTCCCGGGACTAGCGGGGGTTCGTCCGGGGAGCTGTTTTTT	CASSRPGTSGGSSGELFF
17	TRBV11-2	few	-	TRBJ2-3	TGTGCCAGCAGCTTAAAGTTAGAGGGGGGGTTGGCGAAAACGCAGTATTTT	CASSLKLEGGLAKTQYF
14	TRBV4-1	-	TRBD1	TRBJ1-2	TGCGCCAGCAGCCACCCACAGGGGCGGGATGGCTACACCTTC	CASSHPQGRDGYTF
16	TRBV4-1	-	-	TRBJ2-3	TGCGCCAGCAGCCAAGAATACTTAGGAGGGGCAGATACGCAGTATTTT	CASSQEYLGGADTQYF
14	TRBV4-1	-	-	TRBJ1-2	TGCGCCAGCAGCCTCCGAGTGGACTGGGGTGGCTACACCTTC	CASSLRVDWGGYTF
14	TRBV20-1	-	-	TRBJ2-7	TGCAGTGCTGCCCCGGGACTGAACTCCTACGAGCAGTACTTC	CSAAPGLNSYEQYF
15	TRBV12-5	many	-	TRBJ2-1	TGTGCTAGTGGTTTGTGGCCAGGGGATGTGGATGAGCAGTTCTTC	CASGLWPGDVDEQFF
12	TRBV20-1	-	-	TRBJ1-1	TGCAGTGCAGAAGGACTGAACACTGAAGCTTTCTTT	CSAEGLNTEAFF
16	TRBV11-2	-	TRBD2	TRBJ2-7	TGTGCCAGCAGCTTACTTCTAGCGGGGGGGGTCTACGAGCAGTACTTC	CASSLLLAGGVYEQYF
16	TRBV20-1	-	-	TRBJ2-4	TGCAGTGCTATCTTCGGACGGGCGAAAGCCAAAAACATTCAGTACTTC	CSAIFGRAKAKNIQYF
14	TRBV28	-	-	TRBJ1-1	TGTGCCAGCAGCCGAGGGTTGGGGAACACTGAAGCTTTCTTT	CASSRGLGNTEAFF
13	TRBV25-1	few	-	TRBJ1-1	TGTGCCAGCACTAGGCAGGGGAGGACTGAAGCTTTCTTT	CASTRQGRTEAFF
13	TRBV20-1	-	-	TRBJ1-4	TGCAGTGCCCTGCCAGGGCAGGCGGAAAAACTGTTTTTT	CSALPGQAEKLFF
14	TRBV11-2	-	-	TRBJ2-3	TGTGCCAGCAGCTGGACCCAGGGAACAGATACGCAGTATTTT	CASSWTQGTDTQYF
13	TRBV12-3/TRBV12-4	few	-	TRBJ2-7	TGTGCCAGCAGTTTGGGGGACTTCTACGAGCAGTACTTC	CASSLGDFYEQYF
15	TRBV4-2	-	-	TRBJ1-2	TGTGCCAGCAGCCAAATTATTAAGGGGATAGGTGGCTACACCTTC	CASSQIIKGIGGYTF
11	TRBV2	many	-	TRBJ2-1	TGTGCCAGCCCTGCTGGGGGTGAGCAGTTCTTC	CASPAGGEQFF
14	TRBV12-3/TRBV12-4	-	-	TRBJ1-4	TGTGCCAGCAGGCCGGGACATGATGGTGAAAAACTGTTTTTT	CASRPGHDGEKLFF
20	TRBV9	few	-	TRBJ1-5	TGTGCCAGCAGCGTAGATCCCGGAGACAGGACTATGGGGAGCAATCAGCCCCAGCATTTT	CASSVDPGDRTMGSNQPQHF
16	TRBV4-1	-	TRBD1	TRBJ2-7	TGCGCCAGCAGCCAAGATGTTGGGGACAGGACCTACGAGCAGTACTTC	CASSQDVGDRTYEQYF
21	TRBV2	-	TRBD2	TRBJ2-1	TGTGCCAGCAGTGAAGGGGGTGTGACTAGCGGGCCGGCGATGGGGGTCAATGAGCAGTTCTTC	CASSEGGVTSGPAMGVNEQFF
14	TRBV6-5	few	TRBD1	TRBJ1-2	TGTGCCAGCAGCTCTGGACAGGGATGGAGTGGCTACACCTTC	CASSSGQGWSGYTF
15	TRBV9	few	TRBD1	TRBJ2-7	TGTGCTAGCAGCGCCGCGGACAGGTCCTCCTACGAGCAGTACTTC	CASSAADRSSYEQYF
18	TRBV2	-	TRBD2	TRBJ2-5	TGTGCCAGCAGTGCGACTAGCGGGGGGCCGATGATCCAAGAGACCCAGTACTTC	CASSATSGGPMIQETQYF
15	TRBV5-1	-	-	TRBJ2-5	TGCGCCAGCAGCTTCGGCGAATCCTCCTCCTACGGGCAGTACTTC	CASSFGESSSYGQYF
14	TRBV29-1	-	-	TRBJ1-2	TGCAGCGTCCGACGAGGGGAAACTAACTATGGCTACACCTTC	CSVRRGETNYGYTF
14	TRBV6-1	few	-	TRBJ2-7	TGTGCCAGCAGTGCCGGAGGCTCATCCTACGAGCAGTACTTC	CASSAGGSSYEQYF
13	TRBV12-3/TRBV12-4	-	-	TRBJ1-4	TGTGCCACTGGGGACAAAGTCAACGAAAAACTGTTTTTT	CATGDKVNEKLFF
13	TRBV10-3	-	TRBD1	TRBJ1-2	TGTGCCATCAGGGCCACAGGGGGCACTGGCTACACCTTC	CAIRATGGTGYTF
18	TRBV18	once	-	TRBJ2-6	TGTGCCAGCTCACTCCAGCCCGGACAACAGGCTGGGGCCAACGTCCTGACTTTC	CASSLQPGQQAGANVLTF
14	TRBV3-1	-	-	TRBJ1-1	TGTGCCAGCAGTACTTGGGGCCAAGAGACTGAAGCTTTCTTT	CASSTWGQETEAFF
16	TRBV27	-	TRBD1	TRBJ1-5	TGTGCCAGCAGCCAAACTGGGACAGTGAGCAATCAGCCCCAGCATTTT	CASSQTGTVSNQPQHF
16	TRBV5-1	few	TRBD2	TRBJ2-3	TGCGCCAGCAGCCTCCGAGGGACTATTTCCCAAGATACGCAGTATTTT	CASSLRGTISQDTQYF
17	TRBV6-1	-	-	TRBJ2-3	TGTGCCAGCAGTGAAAGGAGGTTAGGACAGGGCGGGGGTACGCAGTATTTT	CASSERRLGQGGGTQYF
14	TRBV20-1	-	-	TRBJ1-1	TGCAGTGCTAGAGATCCGAAGGGAAACACTGAAGCTTTCTTT	CSARDPKGNTEAFF
18	TRBV7-9	-	TRBD2	TRBJ2-3	TGTGCCAGCAGCTTAGAGGGCGGGAGCGAGGGACCTACGAATACGCAGTATTTT	CASSLEGGSEGPTNTQYF
12	TRBV5-1	few	-	TRBJ2-1	TGCGCCAGCAGCTTCCTAGACAATGAGCAGTTCTTC	CASSFLDNEQFF
15	TRBV13	few	TRBD2	TRBJ2-5	TGTGCCAGCAGCTTCCACCTAGCGGGAGATGAGACCCAGTACTTC	CASSFHLAGDETQYF
14	TRBV28	-	TRBD2	TRBJ2-5	TGTGCCAGCACCTCTAGCGGGGAGAACAATGAGCAGTACTTC	CASTSSGENNEQYF
15	TRBV7-9	few	-	TRBJ2-2	TGTGCCAGCAGCCCCGCCCCCAAAGGGACCGGGGAGCTGTTTTTT	CASSPAPKGTGELFF
13	TRBV9	-	-	TRBJ1-2	TGTGCCAGCAGCGCAGTTGGGGGGCGCGGCTACACCTTC	CASSAVGGRGYTF
12	TRBV10-3	few	TRBD1	TRBJ1-3	TGTGCCGGAAGGGACAGCGGAAACACCATATATTTT	CAGRDSGNTIYF
15	TRBV12-3/TRBV12-4	-	-	TRBJ1-5	TGTGCCAGCAGCCCCATTATAGGGGGCAATCAGCCCCAGCATTTT	CASSPIIGGNQPQHF
13	TRBV20-1	few	-	TRBJ1-6	TGCAGTGCTAGAGATTCCTGGACTTCACCCCTCCACTTT	CSARDSWTSPLHF
15	TRBV5-1	once	TRBD2	TRBJ2-1	TGCGCCAGCAGCTTGGCTAGCGGGTCCGGGGGTGGGCAGTTCTTC	CASSLASGSGGGQFF
14	TRBV7-2	few	-	TRBJ2-1	TGTGCCAGCAGCTTGGCTATTCGGGGCGATGAGCAGTTCTTC	CASSLAIRGDEQFF
13	TRBV6-1	-	TRBD1	TRBJ1-2	TGTGCCAGCACTTACAGGGGGGATTATGGCTACACCTTC	CASTYRGDYGYTF
17	TRBV6-1	-	-	TRBJ2-1	TGTGCCAGCAGGGAAAGCAGGGGCGGACGCTCCTACAATGAGCAGTTCTTC	CASRESRGGRSYNEQFF
14	TRBV9	few	-	TRBJ1-2	TGTGCCAGCAGCGTAGGAACAGCGGGTTATGGCTACACCTTC	CASSVGTAGYGYTF
12	TRBV6-6	-	-	TRBJ2-7	TGTGCCGTAAGAAGAGACCTTGGAGAGCAGTACTTC	CAVRRDLGEQYF
13	TRBV6-1	once	-	TRBJ2-1	TGTGCCAGCACCCGTGACGGCAGAAATGAGCAGTTCTTC	CASTRDGRNEQFF
11	TRBV7-2	-	-	TRBJ2-7	TGTGCCAGCACCCTAGGGACCATCCAGTACTTC	CASTLGTIQYF
15	TRBV15	-	TRBD1	TRBJ2-3	TGTGCCACCAGCAAGTGGGACAGGGGACCAGGTACGCAGTATTTT	CATSKWDRGPGTQYF